This entry features one T cell receptor (beta chain) sequence. The sample comes from a study of blood T cell repertoires in COVID-19. Per the original data handling: Estimation of nucleated cell counts relied on the amplification of reference gene primers. Only in-frame clones appear in the TCRdb table, and some are missing; sequencing was by immunoSEQ multiplex PCR. Clonal size and the V and J genes are those of that table, whereas D and trimming came from the DNA. This table has around 240,000 clones, about 90% appearing once. The sequencing sample was made of peripheral blood. The sequence was collected from a woman under 40 who had recovered from COVID-19.

The CDR3 region is CASSPRPELEQYF. In nucleotides, the CDR3 is TGCGCCAGCAGCCCCCGCCCAGAACTAGAGCAGTACTTC. The J gene is TRBJ2-7, the V gene TRBV4-1; no clear D. Germline V gene data show CDR1 as MGHRA and CDR2 as YSYEKL. V dropped 4 bases and J dropped 7 bases, with 14 bases sitting between them. There are 13 residues in the CDR3.